This record covers a single TCR beta chain. Its specificity is unknown. Germline values: CDR1 MNHEY, CDR2 SVGEGT. V was pared by 6 bases and J by 7 bases, with 12 bases of the junction left unmatched. The CDR3 loop spans 15 amino acids. Exclusions: uncontrolled infection, other autoimmune disease, pregnancy, lactation. Thyroid ultrasound, orbital computed tomography, clinical symptoms, and serum thyroxine and TRAb underpinned diagnoses. Amplification of TCR beta CDR3 regions used RNA as the template. First-round RT-PCR of the TCR CDR3 relied on the HTBI primer set. Using its own MiXCR run on the multiplex PCR reads, TCRdb lists one record per CDR3 protein. The sample includes about 620,000 distinct CDR3 sequences, about a sixth of them seen just once. This sample stems from a study of T cells in Graves' hyperthyroidism and ophthalmopathy. Findings of the study overall: Blood also held most thyroid clonotypes expanded beyond 0.001. Ophthalmopathy was identified by the model a median around 6 months ahead of onset.

This TCR was sampled from a woman in her twenties or thirties with Graves' hyperthyroidism. Sequenced: blood. This chain connects TRBV6-2 or TRBV6-3 to TRBJ2-1; 7 nucleotides agree with TRBD2. The CDR3 loop reads CASSPLREIGNEQFF. In nucleotides, the CDR3 is TGTGCCAGCAGCCCCCTGCGGGAGATTGGTAATGAGCAGTTCTTC.